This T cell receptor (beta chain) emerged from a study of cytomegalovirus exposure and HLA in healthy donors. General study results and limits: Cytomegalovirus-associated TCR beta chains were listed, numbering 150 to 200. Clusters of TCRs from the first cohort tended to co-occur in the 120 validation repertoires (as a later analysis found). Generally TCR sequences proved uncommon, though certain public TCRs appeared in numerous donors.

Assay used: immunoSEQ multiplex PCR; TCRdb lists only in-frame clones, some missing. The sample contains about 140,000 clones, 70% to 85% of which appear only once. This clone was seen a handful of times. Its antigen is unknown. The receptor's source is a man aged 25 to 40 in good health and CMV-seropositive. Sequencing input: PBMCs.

CDR3 in DNA: TGTGCTAGCGCCGGGACTAGTGTAGTTAATGAGCAGTTCTTC. This sequence encodes CASAGTSVVNEQFF. The V call is TRBV12-5, the J call TRBJ2-1; 8 bases are shared with TRBD2. The CDR3 consists of 14 residues. The ends lost 9 bases at V and 7 bases at J; junction bases unmatched: 11. Looked up from germline, CDR1 is LGHNT and CDR2 is FRNRAP.